A selection of T cell receptor beta chains follows, all from one sample in a study of CD8+CD57+ T cells in acquired aplastic anemia. TCRdb recomputed calls from the reads with MiXCR, one row per CDR3 protein. There are approximately 190,000 distinct CDR3 sequences in the sample; roughly half occur only once, and about 8.8% lies in the top ten. Sequencing was performed on sorted CD4+, CD8+, or CD8+CD57+ T cells (not recorded which) from PBMCs. The receptor source for this set is a human donor with aplastic anemia. CDR3s include the opening cysteine and the closing phenylalanine or tryptophan. Fields, in order: CDR3 DNA, CDR3 protein, J gene, D gene, clone size, V gene. The D gene is left open where the match is weak. A clone size is listed for some rows: how often the clone was seen (once, few, many), or a class if it is expanded.

cdr3_nt: TGTGCCACCAACTTCCTAGCGGGAGCCTCCTACGAGCAGTACTTC
cdr3_aa: CATNFLAGASYEQYF
j_call: TRBJ2-7
d_call: TRBD2
clone_size: .
v_call: TRBV24-1

cdr3_nt: TGTGCCAGCAGCCAAGAAGACAGGAGGGGATATGGCTACACCTTC
cdr3_aa: CASSQEDRRGYGYTF
j_call: TRBJ1-2
d_call: .
clone_size: many
v_call: TRBV14

cdr3_nt: TGCAGCGTTGGGGACGCTAACTATGGCTACACCTTC
cdr3_aa: CSVGDANYGYTF
j_call: TRBJ1-2
d_call: .
clone_size: .
v_call: TRBV29-1

cdr3_nt: TGCGCCAGCAGCTTGGGACTAGCGGGAGGTAACAAAAACATTCAGTACTTC
cdr3_aa: CASSLGLAGGNKNIQYF
j_call: TRBJ2-4
d_call: TRBD2
clone_size: .
v_call: TRBV5-1

cdr3_nt: TGCGCCAGCAGCCCGACCGGGACACCATACTACGAGCAGTACTTC
cdr3_aa: CASSPTGTPYYEQYF
j_call: TRBJ2-7
d_call: .
clone_size: .
v_call: TRBV5-1

cdr3_nt: TGTGCCAGTACTAAGGGACAGGGGGTCATATTGGCTCGAAACACTATATATTTT
cdr3_aa: CASTKGQGVILARNTIYF
j_call: TRBJ1-3
d_call: TRBD1
clone_size: .
v_call: TRBV19

cdr3_nt: TGTGCCAGCAGCCCAGGCGAGGGTAGGGGTTCACCCCTCCACTTT
cdr3_aa: CASSPGEGRGSPLHF
j_call: TRBJ1-6
d_call: .
clone_size: many
v_call: TRBV4-2

cdr3_nt: TGTGCCAGCAGCCCAACGCCTGTGGATACGCAGTATTTT
cdr3_aa: CASSPTPVDTQYF
j_call: TRBJ2-3
d_call: .
clone_size: .
v_call: TRBV7-8

cdr3_nt: TGTGCCAGCAGCTCCACCGGTGGCTACCAAGAGACCCAGTACTTC
cdr3_aa: CASSSTGGYQETQYF
j_call: TRBJ2-5
d_call: .
clone_size: once
v_call: TRBV7-3

cdr3_nt: TGTGCCAGTAGTATCTCCTCGTCGAACACTGAAGCTTTCTTT
cdr3_aa: CASSISSSNTEAFF
j_call: TRBJ1-1
d_call: .
clone_size: few
v_call: TRBV19

cdr3_nt: TGTGCCAGCAGTGAGGGGGCGTACACTGAAGCTTTCTTT
cdr3_aa: CASSEGAYTEAFF
j_call: TRBJ1-1
d_call: .
clone_size: few
v_call: TRBV2

cdr3_nt: TGTGCCAGCAGCCCGGGACAGGGGGCTGGGACCCAGTACTTC
cdr3_aa: CASSPGQGAGTQYF
j_call: TRBJ2-5
d_call: TRBD1
clone_size: .
v_call: TRBV7-3

cdr3_nt: TGTGCCAGCAGCTTAGTTCCGGGAGAGGAAGAGACCCAGTACTTC
cdr3_aa: CASSLVPGEEETQYF
j_call: TRBJ2-5
d_call: .
clone_size: few
v_call: TRBV7-6

cdr3_nt: TGTGCCAGCAGGGTACGGGACGGATTAACCTACGAGCAGTACTTC
cdr3_aa: CASRVRDGLTYEQYF
j_call: TRBJ2-7
d_call: .
clone_size: few
v_call: TRBV2

cdr3_nt: TGCGCCAGCAGGGGGGCTTCACGCAACACTGAAGCTTTCTTT
cdr3_aa: CASRGASRNTEAFF
j_call: TRBJ1-1
d_call: .
clone_size: few
v_call: TRBV10-2

cdr3_nt: TGCGCCAGCATACGGTCCTACGAGCAGTACTTC
cdr3_aa: CASIRSYEQYF
j_call: TRBJ2-7
d_call: .
clone_size: once
v_call: TRBV5-1

cdr3_nt: TGTGCCAGCAGTGTCGTCCTCCAAGAGACCCAGTACTTC
cdr3_aa: CASSVVLQETQYF
j_call: TRBJ2-5
d_call: .
clone_size: .
v_call: TRBV2

cdr3_nt: TGTGCCACCAGTGACTGGGGAGGCCAAGAGACCCAGTACTTC
cdr3_aa: CATSDWGGQETQYF
j_call: TRBJ2-5
d_call: .
clone_size: .
v_call: TRBV24-1

cdr3_nt: TGTGCCAGCAGCACCGATCCTGGAGAGACCCAGTACTTC
cdr3_aa: CASSTDPGETQYF
j_call: TRBJ2-5
d_call: .
clone_size: .
v_call: TRBV7-2

cdr3_nt: TGTGCCAGTAGTATAGTTAGCGCCCACAATGAGCAGTTCTTC
cdr3_aa: CASSIVSAHNEQFF
j_call: TRBJ2-1
d_call: .
clone_size: .
v_call: TRBV19

cdr3_nt: TGCGCCAGCAGCTTGCCACAGGGGGCGGCCTACGAGCAGTACTTC
cdr3_aa: CASSLPQGAAYEQYF
j_call: TRBJ2-7
d_call: TRBD1
clone_size: .
v_call: TRBV5-1

cdr3_nt: TGTGCCAGCAGCCCAGAGACAGGGTTAAGCTACACCTTC
cdr3_aa: CASSPETGLSYTF
j_call: TRBJ1-2
d_call: TRBD1
clone_size: .
v_call: TRBV7-6

cdr3_nt: TGTGCCAGCAGTGATTTGGGACAGGGTAAAGAAAAACTGTTTTTT
cdr3_aa: CASSDLGQGKEKLFF
j_call: TRBJ1-4
d_call: TRBD1
clone_size: .
v_call: TRBV2

cdr3_nt: TGTGCCAGCAGCGCCGGGACTAGCGCGCCCTACGAGCAGTACTTC
cdr3_aa: CASSAGTSAPYEQYF
j_call: TRBJ2-7
d_call: TRBD2
clone_size: .
v_call: TRBV7-3

cdr3_nt: TGCAGCGCCCTTTGGGGTGGGGATACTTATGGCTACACCTTC
cdr3_aa: CSALWGGDTYGYTF
j_call: TRBJ1-2
d_call: .
clone_size: .
v_call: TRBV29-1

cdr3_nt: TGTGCCACCAGCAGCTTGGGGACAGATCTCTACGAGCAGTACTTC
cdr3_aa: CATSSLGTDLYEQYF
j_call: TRBJ2-7
d_call: TRBD1
clone_size: .
v_call: TRBV15

cdr3_nt: TGTGCCAGCAGGAAAAACGCTTACGAGCAGTACTTC
cdr3_aa: CASRKNAYEQYF
j_call: TRBJ2-7
d_call: .
clone_size: many
v_call: TRBV6-1

cdr3_nt: TGTGCCACCAGTGAATCAACAAACACCGGGGAGCTGTTTTTT
cdr3_aa: CATSESTNTGELFF
j_call: TRBJ2-2
d_call: .
clone_size: .
v_call: TRBV24-1

cdr3_nt: TGTGCCAGCAGTAAACAGAATACCAAAAACATTCAGTACTTC
cdr3_aa: CASSKQNTKNIQYF
j_call: TRBJ2-4
d_call: .
clone_size: few
v_call: TRBV11-2

cdr3_nt: TGTGCCAGCAGCATGACAGGGAGCTCTGGAAACACCATATATTTT
cdr3_aa: CASSMTGSSGNTIYF
j_call: TRBJ1-3
d_call: TRBD1
clone_size: .
v_call: TRBV7-9

cdr3_nt: TGTGCCAGTAGTATAGGTCAACCGGGGAGCTCCCATAATTCACCCCTCCACTTT
cdr3_aa: CASSIGQPGSSHNSPLHF
j_call: TRBJ1-6
d_call: .
clone_size: many
v_call: TRBV19

cdr3_nt: TGTGCCAGTAGTATAGGTCAGGGCAATCAGCCCCAGCATTTT
cdr3_aa: CASSIGQGNQPQHF
j_call: TRBJ1-5
d_call: .
clone_size: many
v_call: TRBV19

cdr3_nt: TGTGCCAGCAGCTTAGGACCGGGACTCAGTGGAGCGGATGAGCAGTTCTTC
cdr3_aa: CASSLGPGLSGADEQFF
j_call: TRBJ2-1
d_call: .
clone_size: .
v_call: TRBV7-3

cdr3_nt: TGTGCCAGCAGCTTACGGGCGGGAGGGAGAGGGGCCAACGTCCTGACTTTC
cdr3_aa: CASSLRAGGRGANVLTF
j_call: TRBJ2-6
d_call: TRBD2
clone_size: .
v_call: TRBV7-2

cdr3_nt: TGTGCCAGCAGCTTGAACAGGGGGCGGGACACTGAAGCTTTCTTT
cdr3_aa: CASSLNRGRDTEAFF
j_call: TRBJ1-1
d_call: TRBD1
clone_size: .
v_call: TRBV11-2

cdr3_nt: TGTGCCATCAGCCTACTATCAAAGGGCCCGCGCACCCTCCACTTT
cdr3_aa: CAISLLSKGPRTLHF
j_call: TRBJ1-6
d_call: .
clone_size: .
v_call: TRBV10-3

cdr3_nt: TGTGCCAGCAGCTCAAGGCCCTTGGTCGGAGAAAAACTGTTTTTT
cdr3_aa: CASSSRPLVGEKLFF
j_call: TRBJ1-4
d_call: .
clone_size: many
v_call: TRBV3-1

cdr3_nt: TGTGCCATCGCCAGGGAGGACTACGAGCAGTACTTC
cdr3_aa: CAIAREDYEQYF
j_call: TRBJ2-7
d_call: .
clone_size: few
v_call: TRBV10-3

cdr3_nt: TGCAGTGCCTGGACTAGCGGGGAGACCCAGTACTTC
cdr3_aa: CSAWTSGETQYF
j_call: TRBJ2-5
d_call: TRBD2
clone_size: .
v_call: TRBV20-1

cdr3_nt: TGCAGTGTTCCAGGGGCCAGTAAAGAGACCCAGTACTTC
cdr3_aa: CSVPGASKETQYF
j_call: TRBJ2-5
d_call: .
clone_size: few
v_call: TRBV20-1

cdr3_nt: TGTGCCAGCTTTGCCCTAGCGGGGGCCCGCGAGCTGTTTTTT
cdr3_aa: CASFALAGARELFF
j_call: TRBJ2-2
d_call: TRBD2
clone_size: .
v_call: TRBV12-3/TRBV12-4

cdr3_nt: TGTGCCAGCAGGACGACAGGGGTCGGCTACACCTTC
cdr3_aa: CASRTTGVGYTF
j_call: TRBJ1-2
d_call: TRBD1
clone_size: many
v_call: TRBV2

cdr3_nt: TGTGCCAGCAGCTTAGCTCAATCGGGATACTACGAGCAGTACTTC
cdr3_aa: CASSLAQSGYYEQYF
j_call: TRBJ2-7
d_call: .
clone_size: .
v_call: TRBV7-9

cdr3_nt: TGTGCCAGCACCCGGACTAGCGGGAGCGAGCAGTACTTC
cdr3_aa: CASTRTSGSEQYF
j_call: TRBJ2-7
d_call: TRBD2
clone_size: many
v_call: TRBV2

cdr3_nt: TGTGCCAGCAGCCTGACTAGCGGGGGGGTGCCTGAGCAGTTCTTC
cdr3_aa: CASSLTSGGVPEQFF
j_call: TRBJ2-1
d_call: TRBD2
clone_size: .
v_call: TRBV7-3

cdr3_nt: TGTGCCAGCAGCCCGAGGACTAGTGAATCCTACGAGCAGTACTTC
cdr3_aa: CASSPRTSESYEQYF
j_call: TRBJ2-7
d_call: TRBD2
clone_size: .
v_call: TRBV4-2

cdr3_nt: TGTGCCAGCCCAGGTGGGGGAGAGACCCAGTACTTC
cdr3_aa: CASPGGGETQYF
j_call: TRBJ2-5
d_call: .
clone_size: .
v_call: TRBV19

cdr3_nt: TGTGCCAGCAGCTTGGGGAGGACCACACAGTTCTTC
cdr3_aa: CASSLGRTTQFF
j_call: TRBJ2-1
d_call: .
clone_size: many
v_call: TRBV5-8

cdr3_nt: TGTGCCAGCAGCCCCGGGGAGGGGCGCCCCTATGGCTACACCTTC
cdr3_aa: CASSPGEGRPYGYTF
j_call: TRBJ1-2
d_call: .
clone_size: .
v_call: TRBV9

cdr3_nt: TGCAGCGCAAGGCGTACAGGGGGCGGGACCGGGGAGCTGTTTTTT
cdr3_aa: CSARRTGGGTGELFF
j_call: TRBJ2-2
d_call: TRBD1
clone_size: once
v_call: TRBV29-1

cdr3_nt: TGTGCCACCAGTGATGGACCGGGCTACGAGCAGTACTTC
cdr3_aa: CATSDGPGYEQYF
j_call: TRBJ2-7
d_call: .
clone_size: many
v_call: TRBV24-1

cdr3_nt: TGTGCCATCAGCCTCACCAGACAGGGCACGAACACTGAGGCTTTCTTT
cdr3_aa: CAISLTRQGTNTEAFF
j_call: TRBJ1-1
d_call: TRBD1
clone_size: .
v_call: TRBV10-3

cdr3_nt: TGTGCCAGCAGCCCGTTGACAGGGATGGATAGCACTGAAGCTTTCTTT
cdr3_aa: CASSPLTGMDSTEAFF
j_call: TRBJ1-1
d_call: TRBD1
clone_size: .
v_call: TRBV7-8